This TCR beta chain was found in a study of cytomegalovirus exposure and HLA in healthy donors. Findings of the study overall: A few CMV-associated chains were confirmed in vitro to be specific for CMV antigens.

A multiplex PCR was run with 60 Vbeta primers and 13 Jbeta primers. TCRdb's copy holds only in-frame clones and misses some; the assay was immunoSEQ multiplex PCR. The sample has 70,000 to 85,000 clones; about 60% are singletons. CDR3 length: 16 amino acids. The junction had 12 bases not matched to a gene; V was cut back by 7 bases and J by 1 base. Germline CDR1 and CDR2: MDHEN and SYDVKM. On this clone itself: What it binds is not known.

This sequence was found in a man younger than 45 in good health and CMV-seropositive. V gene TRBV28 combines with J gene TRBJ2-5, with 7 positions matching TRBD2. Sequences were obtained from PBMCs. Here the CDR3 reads CASTEQKAGLQETQYF. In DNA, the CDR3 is TGTGCCAGCACCGAACAGAAAGCGGGACTCCAAGAGACCCAGTACTTC.